This TCR beta chain was profiled in a study of graft-versus-host responses after intestinal transplantation. Produced via immunoSEQ multiplex PCR; TCRdb's table is partial and in-frame only. Of 12,000 or so clones listed, just under 35% are singletons. The authors plated about 200,000 CFSE-labeled responder cells with about 200,000 irradiated, violet-dye-labeled stimulator cells. This clone showed up just a few times. Study results and caveats: Present in recipient marrow, GvH clones included some that appeared first in ileum or blood.

This sequence originates from a human patient who received an intestinal transplant. This sample comprised alloreactive CD8+ T cells from a mixed lymphocyte reaction culture, obtained before intestinal transplant. Subset of the sample: CFSE-low proliferating T cells sorted from approximately 6-day pre-transplant mixed lymphocyte reaction (GvH or HvG direction).

CDR3 sequence: CASSQDKGDEYEQYF. CDR3 nucleotides: TGCGCCAGCAGCCAAGATAAAGGGGATGAATACGAGCAGTACTTC. The genes are TRBV4-3 and TRBJ2-7, with a weak D call TRBD1 (5 bases). This CDR3 is 15 amino acids long. V was cut by 0 bases and J by 4 bases, with 13 bases left in between. Germline loops: CDR1 LGHNA, CDR2 YSLEER.